This T cell receptor (beta chain) was captured in a study of blood T cells in healthy people across ages. CDR1 LGHDT and CDR2 YNNKEL come from the germline V gene (reference sequence). The V segment lost 0 bases and the J segment 2 bases; nucleotides outside the gene matches: 7. CDR3 length: 17 amino acids. A J-beta primer mix and a sample-barcoded 5' primer were used in a second PCR of roughly 6 to 12 cycles. TCRdb passed the 5' RACE reads through MiXCR, listing each CDR3 protein once. Found here are over 1,500,000 distinct CDR3 sequences, about 50% of them singletons; the top ten hold less than 2.5%.

The material sequenced was blood. This receptor was identified in a woman aged 40 to 50 in good health. The chain carries TRBV3-1 and TRBJ2-7, with 10 bases lining up with TRBD2. In nucleotides, the CDR3 is TGTGCCAGCAGCCAAGAATTCGCGAGCGGGGGGGCCTACGAGCAGTACTTC. This codes for CASSQEFASGGAYEQYF.